Here is one T cell receptor (beta chain) with its context. Its specific antigen is unknown. Per-base quality was not reported, and no clone a single base away is much larger than it. Each sample received about 2 to 5 ug of genomic DNA as input, and the DNA input was kept equal within each pair of samples. TCR beta libraries were constructed in two PCR steps with the immunoSEQ hsTCRbeta Kit, which uses multiplexed V and J gene primers. Pooled libraries, together with positive and negative controls, were sequenced on an Illumina MiSeq with a 100-cycle paired-end protocol. From the authors' description of their analysis: The immunoSEQ vendor processed the raw data into normalized, annotated TCR beta repertoire reports. Richness was defined as unique clones by nucleotide sequence, with iChao1 and Efron-Thisted estimators extrapolating total richness. To characterize and compare the paired lesions, the analysis used Pielou's evenness, Simpson's index, the proportional abundance of the top-ten clones, and the Morisita overlap index. Imported from immuneACCESS, the table was reduced by TCRdb to in-frame sequences with V and J called. These copies leave out some clones; in studies compared against another copy, an unresolved V gene accounts for under half, and the cause of the remainder is not known. D and trimming come from the DNA, and the V and J calls and clone size come from that table. The sample contains approximately 4,900 clones, 84% of them found a single time. The ten largest clonotypes hold roughly 3.2% of the sample.

The record originates from a study of T cells in lung cancer brain metastases (dated by TCRdb to the late 2010s). Study-level background: Seventeen of the 20 patients had a history of tobacco use, with a median of roughly 40 pack-years. About 90% of the 20 patients received no interval therapy between primary and metastasis resection. A median interval of roughly 300 days was observed between acquisition of the primary and brain metastasis specimens. In this study, the TCR beta CDR3 repertoires of fully resected primary non-small cell lung cancers were compared with those of paired brain metastases. A cohort of about 20 patients was included, from whom approximately 40 specimens were contributed, with one primary lung lesion and one brain metastasis obtained from each patient. Patients had a median age at first diagnosis of roughly 50 years, with about nine males and fewer than twelve females. The average DNA integrity number was approximately 3.6 in both primary and metastatic specimens, and the two sites did not differ significantly. What the research found in general, with its limitations: DNA fragmentation in the FFPE samples may have prevented recovery of the complete infiltrating T cell repertoire. The ten most abundant clones made up a significantly larger repertoire fraction in brain metastases than primaries, suggesting clonal expansion. Compared with their paired primaries, brain metastases had significantly fewer unique productive clones (median about 1,600 versus 5,000). Most clones were found to be lesion-specific, and limited overlap was observed between paired lesions (mean Morisita index roughly 0.25). The study could not control for the effects of preoperative corticosteroids on T cell infiltration in brain metastases.

Resection was performed in the patients for synchronous oligometastatic disease or for delayed recurrence of a solitary brain metastasis. To avoid including cancers other than NSCLC, any patient with a history of multiple malignancies was excluded. Tumor areas were macrodissected from five deparaffinized 8.5 to 10 um unstained sections guided by marked H&E slides. All specimens were formalin-fixed and paraffin-embedded (FFPE). The AllPrep DNA/RNA FFPE Kit was used to extract genomic DNA. Measured from the cysteine to the phenylalanine, the CDR3 is 15 residues long. Just CDR3 DNA is preserved here, 45 bases in frame from base 1. Between the V and J ends, shortened by 9 bases and 7 bases respectively, the junction contains 22 bases. CDR1 and CDR2, looked up from the germline V gene (reference sequence), are MNHEY and SMNVEV.

The sample was tumor tissue from the primary lung tumor. In the paper's terms, the cell subset or site label means: primary lung cancer lesion. This chain joins TRBV27 to TRBJ2-1, with a tentative D gene TRBD2 over 6 matching bases. The TCR comes from a woman aged 45 to 65 with non-small cell lung cancer. The nucleotide sequence is TGTGCCAGGGAAACCGGGACTCCACAATTGAATGAGCAGTTCTTC. It translates to CARETGTPQLNEQFF.